This TCR beta chain was sequenced during a study of memory B cells and T cells in multiple sclerosis. Stimulus-free culture yielded autoproliferating CFSE-dim and non-proliferating CFSE-high T cells, each sequenced separately. Replicate wells were pooled after approximately 7 days of stimulus-free culture of about 47 million CFSE-labeled PBMCs. Data came from immunoSEQ multiplex PCR; TCRdb stores just in-frame clones and leaves some out. Found here are 40,000 to 50,000 clones, around 80% of them singletons; the top ten hold about 1.1%. On this clone: Its antigen remains unknown.

V was trimmed by 5 bases and J by 2 bases, leaving 9 bases between them. CDR1 and CDR2 (germline): SGHAT, FQNNGV. This CDR3 region has 13 residues. Sequencing input: PBMCs from blood kept in culture. This clonotype was sampled from a human donor with multiple sclerosis. The chain carries TRBV11-2 and TRBJ1-2; no firm D call. DNA for the CDR3: TGTGCCAGCAGCCCGGACGGCAACTATGGCTACACCTTC. Translation gives CASSPDGNYGYTF.